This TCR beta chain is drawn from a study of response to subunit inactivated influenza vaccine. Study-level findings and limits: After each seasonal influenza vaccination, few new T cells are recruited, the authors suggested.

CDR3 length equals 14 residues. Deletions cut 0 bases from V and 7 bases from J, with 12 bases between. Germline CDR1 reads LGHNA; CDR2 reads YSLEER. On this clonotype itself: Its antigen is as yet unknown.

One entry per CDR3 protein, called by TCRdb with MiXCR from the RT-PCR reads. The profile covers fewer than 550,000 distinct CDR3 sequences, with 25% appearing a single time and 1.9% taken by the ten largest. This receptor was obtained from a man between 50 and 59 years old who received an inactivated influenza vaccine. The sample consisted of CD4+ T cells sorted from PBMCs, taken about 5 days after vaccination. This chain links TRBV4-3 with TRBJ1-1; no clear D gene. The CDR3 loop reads CASSQDKGTIEAFF. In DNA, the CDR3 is TGCGCCAGCAGCCAAGATAAAGGTACAATTGAAGCTTTCTTT.